This T cell receptor (beta chain) was recovered during a study of cytomegalovirus exposure and HLA in healthy donors. Study-wide context: An analysis done earlier identified 117 million unique TCR beta sequences from about 180 million T cells.

V lost 6 bases to trimming and J lost 3 bases; unmatched junction nucleotides: 19. CDR1 is SQVTM and CDR2 is ANQGSEA in the germline V gene. The CDR3 extends over 17 amino acids. Worth noting for this clone: The antigen is unknown.

It was with 60 Vbeta and 13 Jbeta primers that the PCR ran. Data came from immunoSEQ multiplex PCR; TCRdb stores just in-frame clones and leaves some out. The sample has roughly 120,000 clones, 60% to 70% seen once. General study results and limits: Later analysis suggested most CMV-associated TCR beta chains were HLA-restricted. It was 150 to 200 TCR beta chains that were listed as cytomegalovirus-associated.

The sequence was collected from a woman aged 40 to 50 in good health and CMV-seropositive. The chain uses TRBV29-1 and TRBJ2-7; 8 bases map to TRBD1. The sequenced sample was PBMCs. The CDR3 sequence: CSVASVRPDRGYYEQYF. In DNA form, the CDR3 reads TGCAGCGTCGCCTCAGTGCGTCCCGACAGGGGCTACTACGAGCAGTACTTC.